Below, 2 T cell receptor beta chains from the same sample are listed, as sequenced in a study of blood T cell repertoires in COVID-19. This table comes from immunoSEQ multiplex PCR, and its TCRdb copy is limited to in-frame clones, with some not included. The top ten hold 25% to 35% of the sample, which has around 120,000 clones, around 86% seen once. The specimen was peripheral blood. The receptors were sampled from an older woman with acute or convalescent COVID-19.

J is TRBJ1-4 and V is TRBV5-1; 7 positions match TRBD1. Germline V gene sequence: CDR1 SGHRS, CDR2 YFSETQ. The J segment lost 4 bases and the V segment lost 5 bases, leaving 8 bases of the junction unmatched. This CDR3 region has 15 residues. CDR3 loop: CASSFGTASNEKLFF. CDR3 DNA: TGCGCCAGCAGTTTTGGGACAGCTAGTAATGAAAAACTGTTTTTT.

V usage is TRBV11-2 and J usage is TRBJ1-2; D possibly corresponds to TRBD1 (5 bases). This CDR3 region has 16 residues. Germline loops: CDR1 SGHAT, CDR2 FQNNGV. The V gene lost 5 bases and the J gene lost 0 bases, with 16 bases spanning the gap. The CDR3 loop reads CASSPPWAGSNYGYTF. The CDR3 DNA reads TGTGCCAGCAGCCCACCCTGGGCAGGGTCTAACTATGGCTACACCTTC. The entire variable domain, with the rest obtained from reference TRBV11-2 and TRBJ1-2, is as follows: EAGVAQSPRYKIIEKRQSVAFWCNPISGHATLYWYQQILGQGPKLLIQFQNNGVVDDSQLPKDRFSAERLKGVDSTLKIQPAKLEDSAVYLCASSPPWAGSNYGYTFGSGTRLTVV.